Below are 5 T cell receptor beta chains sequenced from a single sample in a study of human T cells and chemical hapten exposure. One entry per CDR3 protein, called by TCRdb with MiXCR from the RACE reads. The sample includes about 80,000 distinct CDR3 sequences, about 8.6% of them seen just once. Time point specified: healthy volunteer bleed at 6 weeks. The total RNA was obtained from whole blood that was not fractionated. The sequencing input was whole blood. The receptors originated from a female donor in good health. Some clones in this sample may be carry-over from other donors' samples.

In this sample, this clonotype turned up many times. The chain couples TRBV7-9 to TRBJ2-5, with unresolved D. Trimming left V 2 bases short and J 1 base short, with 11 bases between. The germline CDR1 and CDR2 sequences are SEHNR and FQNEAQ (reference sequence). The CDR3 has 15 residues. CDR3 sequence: CASSLHSSTQETQYF. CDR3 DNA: TGTGCCAGCAGCTTACACTCTTCGACCCAAGAGACCCAGTACTTC.

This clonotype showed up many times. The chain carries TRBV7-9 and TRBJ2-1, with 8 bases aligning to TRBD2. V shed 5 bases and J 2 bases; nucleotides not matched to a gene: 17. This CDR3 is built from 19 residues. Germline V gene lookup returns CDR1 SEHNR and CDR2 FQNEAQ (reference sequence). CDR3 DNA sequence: TGTGCCAGCAGCCCACCAAAACGGGGGGGCCCCAAGCCCTACAATGAGCAGTTCTTC. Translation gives CASSPPKRGGPKPYNEQFF.

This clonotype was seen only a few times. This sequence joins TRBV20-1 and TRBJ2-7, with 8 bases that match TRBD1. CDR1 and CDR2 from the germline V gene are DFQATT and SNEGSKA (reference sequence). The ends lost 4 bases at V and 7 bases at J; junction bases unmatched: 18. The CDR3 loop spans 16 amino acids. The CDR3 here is CSAILPGGQDTTEQYF. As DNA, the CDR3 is TGCAGTGCTATCCTCCCAGGGGGACAGGACACTACTGAGCAGTACTTC.

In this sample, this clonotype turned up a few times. This chain's CDR3 is CASRPGRTGETEAFF. In nucleotides, the CDR3 is TGTGCCAGTAGGCCGGGCAGGACAGGGGAGACTGAAGCTTTCTTT. The chain links TRBV11-2 to TRBJ1-1; 9 bases map to TRBD1. The CDR3 is 15 residues long. Trimming removed 9 bases from V and 5 bases from J; junction bases left unmatched: 13. Germline V gives CDR1 SGHAT, CDR2 FQNNGV.

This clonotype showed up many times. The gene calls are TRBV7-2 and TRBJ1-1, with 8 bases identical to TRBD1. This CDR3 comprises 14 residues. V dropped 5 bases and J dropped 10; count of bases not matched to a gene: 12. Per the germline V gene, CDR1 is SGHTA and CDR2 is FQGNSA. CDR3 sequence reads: CASSPAVGRGRAFF. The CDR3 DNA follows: TGTGCCAGCAGCCCTGCTGTGGGCAGGGGGCGAGCTTTCTTT.